A single sample gave rise to the 7 T cell receptor beta chains below, sequenced in a study of blood T cell repertoires in COVID-19. Produced via immunoSEQ multiplex PCR; TCRdb's table is partial and in-frame only. The sample carries approximately 140,000 clones, roughly 80% recorded once. Sequencing was carried out using peripheral blood. The receptor set was obtained from a human donor in a cohort sampled during active COVID-19.

The rearrangement uses TRBV7-2 and TRBJ1-5; D is undetermined. V was clipped by 1 base and J by 7 bases, with 17 bases between them. Germline V CDR1 and CDR2: SGHTA, FQGNSA. The CDR3 is 16 residues long. The CDR3 nucleotides are TGTGCCAGCAGCTTAGACTCTGGCGGGGTGGGACAGCCCCAGCATTTT. This sequence encodes CASSLDSGGVGQPQHF.

V and J are TRBV11-2 and TRBJ1-5, with unresolved D. Trimming pared 0 bases from V and 6 bases from J, leaving 6 bases between. This CDR3 spans 13 amino acids. Per germline, CDR1 SGHAT and CDR2 FQNNGV. For the CDR3, the DNA is TGTGCCAGCAGCTTAGATGGCGGTCAGCCCCAGCATTTT. Encoded protein: CASSLDGGQPQHF. The whole variable domain, remainder taken from reference TRBV11-2 and TRBJ1-5, is EAGVAQSPRYKIIEKRQSVAFWCNPISGHATLYWYQQILGQGPKLLIQFQNNGVVDDSQLPKDRFSAERLKGVDSTLKIQPAKLEDSAVYLCASSLDGGQPQHFGDGTRLSIL.

The chain uses TRBV18 and TRBJ1-1, with a possible D match to TRBD1 (5 bases). CDR1 and CDR2 from the germline V gene are KGHSH and LQKENI. Deletions cut 4 bases from V and 8 bases from J, with 23 bases between. The CDR3 extends over 16 amino acids. CDR3 coding DNA: TGTGCCAGCTCACTTGCTCAGGGTATGGGCACCCGCGAAGCTTTCTTT. It codes for CASSLAQGMGTREAFF.

The gene calls are TRBV7-8 and TRBJ2-2; D is ambiguous. CDR3 size: 17 residues. Germline CDR1 SGHVS, CDR2 FQNEAQ. V lost 0 bases, J lost 6 bases, and 17 bases lay in between. DNA for the CDR3: TGTGCCAGCAGCTTAGCCGCATGGAGTCATCGTGCCGGGGAGCTGTTTTTT. This encodes CASSLAAWSHRAGELFF.

The chain recombines TRBV14 with TRBJ2-3; D is possibly TRBD1 (6 bases). This CDR3 is 15 amino acids long. V was shortened by 1 base and J by 5 bases, with 13 bases between the two germline ends. Germline CDR1 and CDR2: SGHDN and FVKESK. Here the CDR3 reads CASSQARGFLDTQYF. CDR3 coding DNA: TGTGCCAGCAGCCAAGCGAGGGGGTTCTTAGATACGCAGTATTTT.

The chain joins TRBV3-1 (or the pseudogene TRBV3-2) to TRBJ1-1; D perhaps matches TRBD1 (5 bases). The V end lost 3 bases, the J end lost 1 base, and 9 bases lay between the germline ends. In germline, CDR1 is LGHDT, CDR2 YNNKEL (reference sequence). The CDR3 extends over 14 amino acids. Here the CDR3 reads CASSHADRNTEAFF. Here the CDR3 DNA reads TGTGCCAGCAGCCATGCCGACAGGAACACTGAAGCTTTCTTT.

This clone came up once. The chain carries TRBV28 and TRBJ2-6; maybe TRBD1 (5 bases). The germline CDR1 and CDR2 sequences are MDHEN and SYDVKM. The length of the CDR3 is 17 residues. Trimming took 2 bases from V and 0 from J, leaving 11 bases between them. CDR3: CASSLQGTHSGANVLTF. In nucleotides, the CDR3 is TGTGCCAGCAGTTTACAGGGTACTCACTCTGGGGCCAACGTCCTGACTTTC.